This TCR beta chain was recorded in a study of cytomegalovirus exposure and HLA in healthy donors. General study findings and limits: As a later analysis showed, several of the most significant clusters appeared to be linked to common viral pathogens.

This clone was observed a few times. Its target is unknown. PCR employed 60 Vbeta and 13 Jbeta primers. Only in-frame clones appear in the TCRdb table, and some are missing; sequencing was by immunoSEQ multiplex PCR. The sample includes over 85,000 clones, approximately 79% of them seen just once. The receptor comes from a man under 40 in good health and CMV-seropositive. The sequencing sample was made of PBMCs.

This chain's CDR3 is CASLSSGANVLTF. In DNA form, the CDR3 reads TGTGCCAGCCTAAGCTCTGGGGCCAACGTCCTGACTTTC. The rearrangement joins TRBV6-1 to TRBJ2-6, with D unclear. The CDR3 consists of 13 residues. CDR1 and CDR2 (germline): MNHNS, SASEGT. The V gene lost 8 bases and the J gene lost 0 bases, with 5 bases spanning the gap.